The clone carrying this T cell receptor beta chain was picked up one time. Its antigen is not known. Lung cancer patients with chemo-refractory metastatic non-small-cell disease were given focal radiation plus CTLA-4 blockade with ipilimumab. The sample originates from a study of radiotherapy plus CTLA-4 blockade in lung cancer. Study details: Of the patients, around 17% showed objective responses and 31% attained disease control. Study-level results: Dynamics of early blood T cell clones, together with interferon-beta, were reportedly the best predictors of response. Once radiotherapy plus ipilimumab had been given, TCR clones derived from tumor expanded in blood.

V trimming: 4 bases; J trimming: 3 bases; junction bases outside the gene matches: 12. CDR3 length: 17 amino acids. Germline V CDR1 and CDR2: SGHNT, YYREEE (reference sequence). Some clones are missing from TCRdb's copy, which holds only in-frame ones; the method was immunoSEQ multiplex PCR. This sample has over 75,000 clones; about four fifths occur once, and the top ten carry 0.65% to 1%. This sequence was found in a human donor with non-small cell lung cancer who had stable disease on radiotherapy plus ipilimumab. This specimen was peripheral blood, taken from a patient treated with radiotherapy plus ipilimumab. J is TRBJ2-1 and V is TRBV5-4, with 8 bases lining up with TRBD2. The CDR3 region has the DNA TGTGCCAGCAGCGAGGCTAGCGGGTCAACCAGCTACAATGAGCAGTTCTTC. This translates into CASSEASGSTSYNEQFF. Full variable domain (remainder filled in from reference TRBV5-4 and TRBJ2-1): ETGVTQSPTHLIKTRGQQVTLRCSSQSGHNTVSWYQQALGQGPQFIFQYYREEENGRGNFPPRFSGLQFPNYSSELNVNALELDDSALYLCASSEASGSTSYNEQFFGPGTRLTVL.